This T cell receptor (beta chain) appears in the sequencing data of a study of CD8+CD57+ T cells in acquired aplastic anemia. The overall study: Sorted CD4+ and CD8+ cells gave an average of roughly 3 ug of DNA. The study, taken as a whole, reports: Shared by patients and controls, 25 to 35 CD8+ CDR3s were abundant in patients.

In this sample, this clonotype turned up a few times. What it recognizes is unknown. Both TCR beta VDJ combination and CDR3 sequence profiling were carried out. Genomic DNA was the template for this profiling. Via MiXCR, TCRdb re-called the reads, giving one row per CDR3 protein. The top ten hold 2.5% to 3% of the sample, which has roughly 130,000 distinct CDR3 sequences, roughly 50% seen once. Per the germline V gene, CDR1 is SGHRS and CDR2 is YFSETQ. This CDR3 has 12 residues. V was shortened by 4 bases and J by 3 bases, with 8 bases between the two germline ends. Sequencing used sorted CD4+, CD8+, or CD8+CD57+ T cells (not recorded which) from PBMCs. This receptor was identified in a human donor in good health, serving as a control. This chain uses TRBV5-1 with TRBJ2-7; D not certain. The CDR3 here is CASSAQLYEQYF. DNA of the CDR3: TGCGCCAGCAGCGCCCAACTCTACGAGCAGTACTTC.